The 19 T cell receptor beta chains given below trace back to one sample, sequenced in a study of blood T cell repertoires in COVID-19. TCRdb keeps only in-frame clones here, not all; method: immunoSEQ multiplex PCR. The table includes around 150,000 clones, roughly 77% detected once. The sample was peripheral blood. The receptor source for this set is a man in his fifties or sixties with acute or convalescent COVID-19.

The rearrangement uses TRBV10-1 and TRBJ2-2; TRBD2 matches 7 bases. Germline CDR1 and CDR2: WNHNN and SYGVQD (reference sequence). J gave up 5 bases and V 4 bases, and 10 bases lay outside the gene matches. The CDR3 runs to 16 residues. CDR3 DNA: TGCGCCAGCAGTGGGGCTAGCGGATGGGGGACCGGGGAGCTGTTTTTT. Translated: CASSGASGWGTGELFF.

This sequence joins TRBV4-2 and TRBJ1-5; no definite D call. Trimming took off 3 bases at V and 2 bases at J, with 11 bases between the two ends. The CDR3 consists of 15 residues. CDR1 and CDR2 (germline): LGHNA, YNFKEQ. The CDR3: CASSQDPRGNQPQHF. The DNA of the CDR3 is TGTGCCAGCAGCCAGGACCCGCGGGGCAATCAGCCCCAGCATTTT.

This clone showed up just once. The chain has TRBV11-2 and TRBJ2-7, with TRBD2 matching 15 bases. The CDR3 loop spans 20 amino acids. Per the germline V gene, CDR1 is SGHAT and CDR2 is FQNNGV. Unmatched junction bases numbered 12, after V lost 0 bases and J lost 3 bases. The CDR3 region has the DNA TGTGCCAGCAGCTTAGATTGGACTAGCGGGAGGGAACGAGGAGTCTACGAGCAGTACTTC. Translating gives CASSLDWTSGRERGVYEQYF.

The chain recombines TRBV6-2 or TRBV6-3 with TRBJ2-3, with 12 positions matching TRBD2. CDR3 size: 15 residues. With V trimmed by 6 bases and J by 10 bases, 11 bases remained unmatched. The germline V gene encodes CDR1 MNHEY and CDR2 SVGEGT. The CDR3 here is CASSQRGLAGRAQYF. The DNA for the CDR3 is TGTGCCAGCAGCCAACGGGGACTAGCGGGCAGGGCGCAGTATTTT.

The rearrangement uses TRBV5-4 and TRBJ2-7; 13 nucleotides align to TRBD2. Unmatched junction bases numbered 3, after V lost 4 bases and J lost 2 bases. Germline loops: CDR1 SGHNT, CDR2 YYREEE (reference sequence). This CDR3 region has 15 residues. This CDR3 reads CASSVGTSGTYEQYF. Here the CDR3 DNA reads TGTGCCAGCAGCGTCGGGACTAGCGGGACCTACGAGCAGTACTTC.

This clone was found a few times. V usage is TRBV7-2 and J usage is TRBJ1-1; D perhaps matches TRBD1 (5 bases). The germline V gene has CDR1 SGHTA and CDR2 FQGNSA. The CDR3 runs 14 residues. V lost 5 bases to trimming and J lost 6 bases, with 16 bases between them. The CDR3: CASSPQGVIAEAFF. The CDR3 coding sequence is TGTGCCAGCAGCCCCCAGGGTGTCATTGCTGAAGCTTTCTTT.

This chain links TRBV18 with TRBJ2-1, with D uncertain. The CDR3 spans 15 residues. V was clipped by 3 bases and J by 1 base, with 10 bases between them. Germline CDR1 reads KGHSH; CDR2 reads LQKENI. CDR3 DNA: TGTGCCAGCTCACCCTCTTCCCAGTCCTACAATGAGCAGTTCTTC. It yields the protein CASSPSSQSYNEQFF.

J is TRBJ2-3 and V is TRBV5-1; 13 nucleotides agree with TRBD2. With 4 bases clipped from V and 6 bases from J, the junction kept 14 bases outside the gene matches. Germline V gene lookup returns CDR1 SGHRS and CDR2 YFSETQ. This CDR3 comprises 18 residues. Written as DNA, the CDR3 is TGCGCCAGCAGCCCCCAGGGACTAGCGGGGCTCGGTGACGATACGCAGTATTTT. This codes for CASSPQGLAGLGDDTQYF.

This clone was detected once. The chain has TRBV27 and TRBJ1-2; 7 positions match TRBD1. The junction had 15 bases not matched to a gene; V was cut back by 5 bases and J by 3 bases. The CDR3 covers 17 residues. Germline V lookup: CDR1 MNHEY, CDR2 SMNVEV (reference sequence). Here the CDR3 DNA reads TGTGCCAGCAGTCTCTCAGGGACAGTAGTCCTTTACTATGGCTACACCTTC. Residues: CASSLSGTVVLYYGYTF.

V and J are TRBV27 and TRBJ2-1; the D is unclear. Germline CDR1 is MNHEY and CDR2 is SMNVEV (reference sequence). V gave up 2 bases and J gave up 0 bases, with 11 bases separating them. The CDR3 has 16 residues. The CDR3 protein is CASSLVAASSYNEQFF. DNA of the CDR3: TGTGCCAGCAGTTTAGTAGCAGCTAGCTCCTACAATGAGCAGTTCTTC.

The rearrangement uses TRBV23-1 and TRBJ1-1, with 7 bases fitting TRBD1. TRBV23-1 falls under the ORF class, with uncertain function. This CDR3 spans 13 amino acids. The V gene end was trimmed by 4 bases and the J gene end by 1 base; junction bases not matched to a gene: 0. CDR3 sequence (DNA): TGCGCCAGCAGTCGGGACAGGAACACTGAAGCTTTCTTT. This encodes CASSRDRNTEAFF.

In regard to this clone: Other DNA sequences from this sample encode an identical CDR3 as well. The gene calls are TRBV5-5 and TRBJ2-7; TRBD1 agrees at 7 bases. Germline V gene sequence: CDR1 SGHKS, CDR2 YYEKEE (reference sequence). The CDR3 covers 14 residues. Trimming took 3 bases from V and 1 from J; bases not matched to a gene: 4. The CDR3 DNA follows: TGTGCCAGCAGCTCCCGGGACAGTTCCTACGAGCAGTACTTC. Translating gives CASSSRDSSYEQYF. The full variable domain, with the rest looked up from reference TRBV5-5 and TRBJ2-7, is DAGVTQSPTHLIKTRGQQVTLRCSPISGHKSVSWYQQVLGQGPQFIFQYYEKEERGRGNFPDRFSARQFPNYSSELNVNALLLGDSALYLCASSSRDSSYEQYFGPGTRLTVT.

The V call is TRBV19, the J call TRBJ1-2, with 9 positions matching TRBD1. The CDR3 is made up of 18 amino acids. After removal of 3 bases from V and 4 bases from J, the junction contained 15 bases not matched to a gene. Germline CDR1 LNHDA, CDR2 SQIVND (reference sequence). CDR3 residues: CASSIPTMTGGVVYGYTF. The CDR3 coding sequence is TGTGCCAGTAGTATCCCGACTATGACAGGGGGAGTGGTCTATGGCTACACCTTC.

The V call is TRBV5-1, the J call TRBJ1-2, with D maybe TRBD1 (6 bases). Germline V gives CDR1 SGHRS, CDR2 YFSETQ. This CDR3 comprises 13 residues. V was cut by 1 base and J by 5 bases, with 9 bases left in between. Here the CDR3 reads CASSLRQGYGYTF. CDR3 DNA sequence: TGCGCCAGCAGCTTGAGGCAGGGGTATGGCTACACCTTC.

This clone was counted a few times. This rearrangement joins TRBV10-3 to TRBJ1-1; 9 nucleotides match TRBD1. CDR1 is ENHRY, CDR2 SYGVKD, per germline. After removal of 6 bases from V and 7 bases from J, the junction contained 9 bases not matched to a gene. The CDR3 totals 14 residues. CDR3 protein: CAISPGTGSGEAFF. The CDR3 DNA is TGTGCCATCAGCCCAGGGACAGGGTCTGGTGAAGCTTTCTTT.

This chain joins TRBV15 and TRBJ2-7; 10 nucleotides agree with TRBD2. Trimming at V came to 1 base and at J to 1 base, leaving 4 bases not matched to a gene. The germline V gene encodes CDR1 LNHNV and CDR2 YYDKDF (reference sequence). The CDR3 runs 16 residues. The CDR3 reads CATSRVTSGSSYEQYF. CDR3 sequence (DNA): TGTGCCACCAGCAGAGTGACTAGCGGGTCGTCCTACGAGCAGTACTTC.

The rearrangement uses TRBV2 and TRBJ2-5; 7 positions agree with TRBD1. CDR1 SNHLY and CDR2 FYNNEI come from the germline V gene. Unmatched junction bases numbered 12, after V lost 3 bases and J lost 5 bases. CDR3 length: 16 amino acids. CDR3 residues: CASSEGQSLPWETQYF. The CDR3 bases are TGTGCCAGCAGTGAGGGACAGTCATTGCCTTGGGAGACCCAGTACTTC. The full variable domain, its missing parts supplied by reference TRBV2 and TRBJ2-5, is EPEVTQTPSHQVTQMGQEVILRCVPISNHLYFYWYRQILGQKVEFLVSFYNNEISEKSEIFDDQFSVERPDGSNFTLKIRSTKLEDSAMYFCASSEGQSLPWETQYFGPGTRLLVL.

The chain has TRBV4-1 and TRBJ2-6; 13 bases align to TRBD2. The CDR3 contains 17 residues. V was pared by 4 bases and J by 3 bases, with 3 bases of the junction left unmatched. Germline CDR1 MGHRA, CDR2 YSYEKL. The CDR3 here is CASSRTSGRIGANVLTF. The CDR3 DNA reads TGCGCCAGCAGCCGGACTAGCGGGAGAATTGGGGCCAACGTCCTGACTTTC.

The CDR3 DNA follows: TGTGCCAGCAGCTTAACAGGGGGTAACACCGGGGAGCTGTTTTTT. As protein: CASSLTGGNTGELFF. The chain is built from TRBV7-3 and TRBJ2-2; maybe TRBD1 (6 bases). Germline V gene sequence: CDR1 SGHTA, CDR2 FQGTGA. V gave up 0 bases and J gave up 2 bases, with 7 bases separating them. The CDR3 runs to 15 residues.